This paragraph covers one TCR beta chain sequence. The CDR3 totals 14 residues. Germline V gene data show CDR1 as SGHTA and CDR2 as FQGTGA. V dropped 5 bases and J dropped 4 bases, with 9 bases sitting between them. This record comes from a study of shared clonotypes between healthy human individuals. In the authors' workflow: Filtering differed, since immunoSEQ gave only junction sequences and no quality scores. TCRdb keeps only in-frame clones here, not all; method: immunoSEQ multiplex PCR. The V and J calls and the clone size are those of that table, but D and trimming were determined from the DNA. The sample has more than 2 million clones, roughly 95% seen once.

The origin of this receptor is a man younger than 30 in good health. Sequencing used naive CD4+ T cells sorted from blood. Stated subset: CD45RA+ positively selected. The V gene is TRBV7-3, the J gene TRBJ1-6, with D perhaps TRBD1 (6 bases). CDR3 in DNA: TGTGCCAGCAGCCAAGGACAGTATAATTCACCCCTCCACTTT. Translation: CASSQGQYNSPLHF.